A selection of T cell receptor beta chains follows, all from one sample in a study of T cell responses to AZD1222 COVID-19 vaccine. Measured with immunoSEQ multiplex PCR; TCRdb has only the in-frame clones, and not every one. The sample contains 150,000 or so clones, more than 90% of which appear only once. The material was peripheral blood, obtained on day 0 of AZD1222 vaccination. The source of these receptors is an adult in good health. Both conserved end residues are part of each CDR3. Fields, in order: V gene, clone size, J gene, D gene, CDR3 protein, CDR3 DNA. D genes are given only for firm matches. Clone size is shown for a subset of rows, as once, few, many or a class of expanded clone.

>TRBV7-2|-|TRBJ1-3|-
CASSLAAGLGNTIYF
TGTGCCAGCAGCTTAGCGGCAGGGTTGGGAAACACCATATATTTT
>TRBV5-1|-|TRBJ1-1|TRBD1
CASRLTGGNTEAFF
TGCGCCAGCAGACTGACAGGGGGCAACACTGAAGCTTTCTTT
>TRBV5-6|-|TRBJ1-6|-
CASSLGGGTGSPLHF
TGTGCCAGCAGCTTGGGAGGGGGAACAGGTTCACCCCTCCACTTT
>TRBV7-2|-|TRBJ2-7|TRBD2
CASTLTGGPYEQYF
TGTGCCAGCACCTTAACGGGGGGGCCCTACGAGCAGTACTTC
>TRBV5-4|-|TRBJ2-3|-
CASSAAGRGPDTQYF
TGTGCCAGCAGCGCGGCGGGGCGGGGTCCGGATACGCAGTATTTT
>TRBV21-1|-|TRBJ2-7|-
CASSPGLDSYEQYF
TGTGCCAGCAGCCCCGGACTAGACTCCTACGAGCAGTACTTC
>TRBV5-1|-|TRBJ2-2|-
CASSSQTRVNTGELFF
TGCGCCAGCAGCTCCCAAACTAGGGTGAACACCGGGGAGCTGTTTTTT
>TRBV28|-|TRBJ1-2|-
CASSLRPGNYGYTF
TGTGCCAGCAGCCTACGACCAGGGAACTATGGCTACACCTTC
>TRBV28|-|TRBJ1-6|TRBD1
CASSGQGPPLHF
TGTGCCAGCAGTGGACAGGGACCACCCCTCCACTTT
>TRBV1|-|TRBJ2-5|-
CTSSQVGSRLVTQYF
TGCACCAGCAGCCAAGTCGGGTCGAGATTGGTGACCCAGTACTTC
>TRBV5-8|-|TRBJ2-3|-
CASSLEGRGGADTQYF
TGTGCCAGCAGCTTGGAGGGCAGGGGCGGCGCAGATACGCAGTATTTT
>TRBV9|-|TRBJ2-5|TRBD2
CASSPQPLAGGQETQYF
TGTGCCAGCAGCCCGCAGCCGCTAGCGGGAGGCCAAGAGACCCAGTACTTC
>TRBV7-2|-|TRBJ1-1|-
CASSLKVWEEAFF
TGTGCCAGCAGCTTAAAGGTTTGGGAAGAAGCTTTCTTT
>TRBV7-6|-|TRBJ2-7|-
CASSLAEGHPYEQYF
TGTGCCAGCAGCTTAGCGGAGGGACACCCCTACGAGCAGTACTTC
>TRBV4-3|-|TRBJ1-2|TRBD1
CASSQEPGQGLSGYTF
TGCGCCAGCAGCCAAGAACCGGGACAGGGGTTAAGTGGCTACACCTTC
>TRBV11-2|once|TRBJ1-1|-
CASSLRRGRGNTEAFF
TGTGCCAGCAGCCTAAGACGTGGCAGGGGGAACACTGAAGCTTTCTTT
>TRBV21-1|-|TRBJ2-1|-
CASSVWRDYLNNEQFF
TGTGCCAGCAGCGTGTGGCGGGACTACCTTAACAATGAGCAGTTCTTC
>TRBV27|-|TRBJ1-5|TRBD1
CASSLSNRGQPQHF
TGTGCCAGCAGTTTATCGAACAGGGGACAGCCCCAGCATTTT
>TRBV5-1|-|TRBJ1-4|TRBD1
CASRQGAREKLFF
TGCGCCAGCCGGCAGGGGGCGCGAGAAAAACTGTTTTTT
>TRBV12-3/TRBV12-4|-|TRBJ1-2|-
CASGFGGGYTF
TGTGCCAGCGGGTTCGGGGGGGGCTACACCTTC
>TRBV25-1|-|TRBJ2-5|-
CASSEYGQLQETQYF
TGTGCCAGCAGTGAATATGGACAGCTCCAAGAGACCCAGTACTTC
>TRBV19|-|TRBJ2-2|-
CASSIRNQNTGELFF
TGTGCCAGTAGTATACGGAACCAGAACACCGGGGAGCTGTTTTTT
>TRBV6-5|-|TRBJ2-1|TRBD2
CASSLAGENNEQFF
TGTGCCAGCAGCCTAGCGGGGGAGAACAATGAGCAGTTCTTC
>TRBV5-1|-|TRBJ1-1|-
CASSLSTVNTEAFF
TGCGCCAGCAGCCTCTCGACGGTGAACACTGAAGCTTTCTTT